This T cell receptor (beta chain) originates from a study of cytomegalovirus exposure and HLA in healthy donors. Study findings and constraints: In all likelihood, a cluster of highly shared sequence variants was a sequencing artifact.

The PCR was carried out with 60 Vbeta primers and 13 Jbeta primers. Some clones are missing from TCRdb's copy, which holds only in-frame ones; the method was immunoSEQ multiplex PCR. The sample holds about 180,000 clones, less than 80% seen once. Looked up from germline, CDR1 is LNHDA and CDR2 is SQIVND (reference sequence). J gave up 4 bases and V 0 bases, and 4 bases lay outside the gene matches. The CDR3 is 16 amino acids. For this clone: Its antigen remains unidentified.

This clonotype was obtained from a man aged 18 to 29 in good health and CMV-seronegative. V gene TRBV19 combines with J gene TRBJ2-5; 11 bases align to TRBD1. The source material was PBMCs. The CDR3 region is CASSIDWTGGAETQYF. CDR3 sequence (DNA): TGTGCCAGTAGTATAGACTGGACAGGGGGCGCAGAGACCCAGTACTTC.